This record covers a single TCR beta chain. Its antigen is as yet unknown. The data were produced by immunoSEQ multiplex PCR, yet TCRdb's version contains in-frame clones alone and is incomplete. The sample includes 25,000 to 35,000 clones, roughly 94% of them seen just once. The data stem from a study of T cells in tuberculosis. Overall study context: In South Africa, adults with active tuberculosis were compared with IGRA-negative and latently infected IGRA-positive adolescents. Study-wide findings and caveats: Samples were chosen by availability of cryopreserved specimens. Shorter CDR3-alpha in active tuberculosis partly drove smaller distances.

This CDR3 contains 14 residues. V lost 8 bases and J lost 3, with 17 bases in between. Germline V CDR1 and CDR2: ENHRY, SYGVKD. The sequenced sample consisted of PBMCs. The sequence was collected from a donor aged 10 to 29 with latent tuberculosis or without tuberculosis infection. This chain links TRBV10-3 with TRBJ2-7; D might be TRBD2 (6 bases). CDR3 sequence (DNA): TGTGCCATCTCTAGCGCCTCGAGGCGCTACGAGCAGTACTTC. Residues: CAISSASRRYEQYF.